This T cell receptor beta chain was found in a study of T cells after yellow fever vaccination. Study overall: Some fractions had low cell numbers, and these were prepared with SMART-Seq v4 Ultra Low Input. Study results and caveats: Post-booster repertoires contained most primary-vaccination clones again (about 95% CD4, roughly 90% CD8). The study noted that FACS-sorted repertoires could contain abundant clonotypes contaminating from the bulk population.

CDR1 is LGHNA, CDR2 YSLEER, per germline. V lost 6 bases, J lost 1 base, and 9 bases lay in between. The CDR3 contains 13 residues. A single record per CDR3 protein comes from TCRdb applying MiXCR to the 5' RACE reads. The sample includes 400,000 to 650,000 distinct CDR3 sequences, just over 20% seen only once; the top ten take 16%. This clonotype came up many times. The antigen remains undetermined. This clonotype was obtained from a young man who received the YFV17D yellow fever vaccine. V gene TRBV4-3 combines with J gene TRBJ1-1; D not resolved. This specimen consisted of PBMCs, obtained less than 25 days after the first yellow fever vaccination. The CDR3 here is CASRRTGNTEAFF. Here the CDR3 DNA reads TGCGCCAGCAGACGTACTGGGAACACTGAAGCTTTCTTT.